The sequence of this T cell receptor beta chain was determined in a study of T cell responses to AZD1222 COVID-19 vaccine. The CDR3 sequence is 13 residues long. V was clipped by 6 bases and J by 5 bases; unmatched bases: 8. Per the germline V gene, CDR1 is DFQATT and CDR2 is SNEGSKA (reference sequence). Data came from immunoSEQ multiplex PCR; TCRdb stores just in-frame clones and leaves some out. The sample has approximately 100,000 clones; roughly nine tenths are singletons. Sequenced here: peripheral blood, sampled on day 0 of AZD1222 vaccination. This receptor was obtained from an adult in good health. The chain employs TRBV20-1 and TRBJ2-3, with 7 bases identical to TRBD2. CDR3 protein: CSASPGGQDTQYF. The CDR3 nucleotides read TGCAGTGCCAGTCCGGGAGGTCAAGATACGCAGTATTTT.